A single sample gave rise to the 25 T cell receptor beta chains below, sequenced in a study of blood T cell repertoires in COVID-19. Assay: immunoSEQ multiplex PCR; the TCRdb copy retains only in-frame clones and omits some. The table includes approximately 65,000 clones, more than 65% detected once. Sequencing was performed on peripheral blood. The receptors here all came from an elderly woman with active or convalescent COVID-19.

CDR3 coding DNA: TGTGCCAGCAGTCCTCGTTTTGAAGGGGGCCCTGGAAACACCATATATTTT. Its protein is CASSPRFEGGPGNTIYF. V is TRBV27 and J is TRBJ1-3; TRBD1 matches 7 bases. This CDR3 is 17 amino acids long. V dropped 5 bases and J dropped 2; count of bases not matched to a gene: 12. From germline, CDR1 is MNHEY and CDR2 SMNVEV (reference sequence).

V and J are TRBV19 and TRBJ2-1; TRBD1 aligns across 10 bases. The CDR3 extends over 18 amino acids. V shed 3 bases, J shed 0 bases, and the junction held 8 bases outside the gene matches. CDR1 is LNHDA and CDR2 is SQIVND in the germline V gene (reference sequence). CDR3 loop: CASSIGTGVSSSYNEQFF. For the CDR3, the DNA is TGTGCCAGTAGTATTGGGACAGGGGTCTCGAGCTCCTACAATGAGCAGTTCTTC.

The V gene is TRBV7-2, the J gene TRBJ2-5, with TRBD1 identical over 8 bases. Trimming took 8 bases from V and 0 from J; bases not matched to a gene: 8. This CDR3 spans 15 amino acids. Germline V gene sequence: CDR1 SGHTA, CDR2 FQGNSA. The CDR3 coding sequence is TGTGCCAGCGCCCGGACAGGGACGTACCAAGAGACCCAGTACTTC. Protein: CASARTGTYQETQYF.

The rearrangement joins TRBV19 to TRBJ1-2; perhaps TRBD1 as D (5 bases). Trimming pared 3 bases from V and 6 bases from J, leaving 8 bases between. CDR1 LNHDA and CDR2 SQIVND come from the germline V gene (reference sequence). This CDR3 is built from 12 residues. CDR3 DNA: TGTGCCAGTAGTATGTCAGGGAATGGCTACACCTTC. Amino acids: CASSMSGNGYTF.

This sequence joins TRBV2 and TRBJ2-3; TRBD1 might be the D (7 bases). The CDR3 sequence is 15 residues long. V was cut by 11 bases and J by 2 bases, with 20 bases left in between. CDR1 SNHLY and CDR2 FYNNEI come from the germline V gene. The CDR3 protein is CAYPQEGAYTDTQYF. CDR3 DNA sequence: TGTGCCTACCCCCAGGAGGGGGCCTACACAGATACGCAGTATTTT.

This sequence joins TRBV11-2 and TRBJ2-7, with TRBD2 matching 12 bases. V shed 5 bases, J shed 2 bases, and the junction held 16 bases outside the gene matches. Germline values: CDR1 SGHAT, CDR2 FQNNGV. The CDR3 is 19 amino acids. In DNA, the CDR3 is TGTGCCAGCAGCACGGGTGGGCTAGCGGGGGGGTATCTCCCCTACGAGCAGTACTTC. Residues: CASSTGGLAGGYLPYEQYF.

CDR3 in amino acids: CASSPRREASTEAFF. In DNA, the CDR3 is TGTGCCAGCTCACCACGCAGGGAGGCGAGCACTGAAGCTTTCTTT. The chain has TRBV18 and TRBJ1-1; a weak D match, TRBD1 (5 bases). Germline V lookup: CDR1 KGHSH, CDR2 LQKENI. The CDR3 consists of 15 residues. V was trimmed by 1 base and J by 4 bases, leaving 13 bases between them.

The J gene is TRBJ1-1, the V gene TRBV18; tentative D call: TRBD1 (6 bases). V lost 6 bases and J 5 bases, leaving 16 bases between the germline ends. Germline values: CDR1 KGHSH, CDR2 LQKENI. CDR3 length equals 14 residues. Here the CDR3 DNA reads TGTGCCAGCTCCCCGGCAGGGGCTAAAACTGAAGCTTTCTTT. It specifies CASSPAGAKTEAFF.

The rearrangement uses TRBV3-1 (or the pseudogene TRBV3-2) and TRBJ1-1; the match to TRBD1 covers 9 bases. Unmatched junction bases numbered 7, after V lost 2 bases and J lost 3 bases. This CDR3 is 16 amino acids long. The germline CDR1 and CDR2 sequences are LGHDT and YNNKEL (reference sequence). The DNA of the CDR3 is TGTGCCAGCAGCCAACGGGACAGGGATGGGGACACTGAAGCTTTCTTT. This sequence encodes CASSQRDRDGDTEAFF.

This clone was recorded a few times. The rearrangement uses TRBV18 and TRBJ1-6, with D perhaps matching TRBD1 (5 bases). This CDR3 has 17 amino acids. V gave up 4 bases and J gave up 5 bases, with 18 bases separating them. Germline CDR1 is KGHSH and CDR2 is LQKENI. CDR3: CASSLVPTGYDNSPLHF. CDR3 nucleotide sequence: TGTGCCAGCTCACTAGTCCCAACAGGCTACGATAATTCACCCCTCCACTTT.

A single count supports this clone. The chain links TRBV7-2 to TRBJ2-3; a possible D gene is TRBD1 (5 bases). The germline V gene encodes CDR1 SGHTA and CDR2 FQGNSA. Trimming stripped 3 bases from V and 1 base from J, with 11 bases between. The CDR3 extends over 15 amino acids. As DNA, the CDR3 is TGTGCCAGCAGCTTGGGGCGCGGCCGCACAGATACGCAGTATTTT. Protein: CASSLGRGRTDTQYF.

The table lists this clone with a few counts. In DNA, the CDR3 is TGTGCCAGCAGCGGATTTCAGGGGGCTGAAGCTTTCTTT. This translates into CASSGFQGAEAFF. This rearrangement joins TRBV7-9 to TRBJ1-1, with 7 bases fitting TRBD1. CDR1 and CDR2 (germline): SEHNR, FQNEAQ (reference sequence). Unmatched junction bases numbered 6, after V lost 5 bases and J lost 6 bases. The CDR3 runs 13 residues.

This chain links TRBV6-6 with TRBJ1-2; weak D call: TRBD1 (5 bases). The germline V gene encodes CDR1 MNHNY and CDR2 SVGAGI (reference sequence). Trimming stripped 6 bases from V and 7 bases from J, with 9 bases between. The CDR3 loop spans 11 amino acids. DNA of the CDR3: TGTGCCAGCAGACTGGACACTGGCTACACCTTC. Translation: CASRLDTGYTF.

The V and J genes are TRBV11-3 and TRBJ1-1; D unclear. Trimming shortened V by 3 bases and J by 7 bases, and 12 bases separated the two germline ends. CDR3 length: 13 residues. The V gene's germline CDR1 is SGHNT and CDR2 YENEEA. The CDR3 DNA reads as TGTGCCAGCAGCTTCCCGGGTCCTAGTGAAGCTTTCTTT. As protein: CASSFPGPSEAFF.

The count of this clone is one. The rearrangement links TRBV2 to TRBJ2-1, with TRBD2 identical over 11 bases. V lost 2 bases and J lost 1; bases outside the gene matches: 4. The CDR3 totals 17 residues. Germline V gene lookup returns CDR1 SNHLY and CDR2 FYNNEI. DNA for the CDR3: TGTGCCAGCAGTGAACGGGTAGCGGGGGGGTCCTACAATGAGCAGTTCTTC. Protein: CASSERVAGGSYNEQFF. The full variable domain, completed using reference TRBV2 and TRBJ2-1, is EPEVTQTPSHQVTQMGQEVILRCVPISNHLYFYWYRQILGQKVEFLVSFYNNEISEKSEIFDDQFSVERPDGSNFTLKIRSTKLEDSAMYFCASSERVAGGSYNEQFFGPGTRLTVL.

This clone was recorded at least ten times. The gene calls are TRBV10-3 and TRBJ1-1, with TRBD1 identical over 9 bases. This CDR3 contains 15 residues. Per the germline V gene, CDR1 is ENHRY and CDR2 is SYGVKD. V trimming: 3 bases; J trimming: 6 bases; junction bases outside the gene matches: 8. The CDR3 bases are TGTGCCATCAGTGACCCTGGACAGGGGAGAGCTGAAGCTTTCTTT. It encodes CAISDPGQGRAEAFF.

The rearrangement joins TRBV5-1 to TRBJ2-3, with 8 bases lining up with TRBD2. Germline V CDR1 and CDR2: SGHRS, YFSETQ. The CDR3 is 15 residues long. After removal of 0 bases from V and 0 bases from J, the junction contained 0 bases not matched to a gene. For the CDR3, the DNA is TGCGCCAGCAGCTTGGTAGCGGGGAGCACAGATACGCAGTATTTT. This translates into CASSLVAGSTDTQYF.

The rearrangement links TRBV5-4 to TRBJ2-3, with 7 bases fitting TRBD1. CDR1 SGHNT and CDR2 YYREEE come from the germline V gene (reference sequence). The CDR3 is 13 amino acids. V was clipped by 4 bases and J by 6 bases; unmatched bases: 5. This CDR3 reads CASSVDRDDTQYF. The CDR3 coding sequence is TGTGCCAGCAGCGTCGACAGGGACGATACGCAGTATTTT.

This clone was seen many times. The genes are TRBV11-3 and TRBJ2-5; 7 bases are a match to TRBD2. V shed 3 bases and J 7 bases; nucleotides not matched to a gene: 8. The CDR3 consists of 14 residues. Per the germline V gene, CDR1 is SGHNT and CDR2 is YENEEA. The chain's CDR3 is CASSFATSGGTQYF. The CDR3 nucleotides are TGTGCCAGCAGCTTCGCAACCTCGGGAGGGACCCAGTACTTC. The full variable domain, its missing parts supplied by reference TRBV11-3 and TRBJ2-5, is EAGVVQSPRYKIIEKKQPVAFWCNPISGHNTLYWYLQNLGQGPELLIRYENEEAVDDSQLPKDRFSAERLKGVDSTLKIQPAELGDSAVYLCASSFATSGGTQYFGPGTRLLVL.

The rearrangement links TRBV6-5 to TRBJ1-3; tentatively, D is TRBD1 (6 bases). The length of the CDR3 is 15 residues. V dropped 6 bases and J dropped 0 bases, with 12 bases sitting between them. The V gene's germline CDR1 is MNHEY and CDR2 SVGAGI. CDR3 protein: CASSRRQVSGNTIYF. CDR3 nucleotide sequence: TGTGCCAGCAGCCGTAGACAGGTCTCTGGAAACACCATATATTTT.

J is TRBJ1-1 and V is TRBV18; 11 positions match TRBD1. The CDR3 spans 17 residues. Losses at the gene ends were 1 base for V and 5 bases for J; bases not matched to a gene: 9. CDR1 is KGHSH and CDR2 is LQKENI in the germline V gene. The CDR3 bases are TGTGCCAGCTCACCACGCGAACCGGGACAGGGGGGAACTGAAGCTTTCTTT. Protein product: CASSPREPGQGGTEAFF.

By share, this clone counts as medium-sized (0.01 to 0.1%). This rearrangement joins TRBV13 to TRBJ1-4, with TRBD1 matching 8 bases. The length of the CDR3 is 14 residues. The germline CDR1 and CDR2 sequences are PRHDT and FYEKMQ (reference sequence). Losses at the gene ends were 3 bases for V and 8 bases for J; bases not matched to a gene: 5. The CDR3 bases are TGTGCCAGCAGCTTCAGGGGGCTTAGCGAAAAACTGTTTTTT. It specifies CASSFRGLSEKLFF. Full variable domain (missing parts from reference TRBV13 and TRBJ1-4): AAGVIQSPRHLIKEKRETATLKCYPIPRHDTVYWYQQGPGQDPQFLISFYEKMQSDKGSIPDRFSAQQFSDYHSELNMSSLELGDSALYFCASSFRGLSEKLFFGSGTQLSVL.

The chain employs TRBV7-2 and TRBJ2-3; TRBD2 matches 7 bases. V was pared by 6 bases and J by 4 bases, with 4 bases of the junction left unmatched. The CDR3 is made up of 13 amino acids. CDR1 and CDR2 from the germline V gene are SGHTA and FQGNSA. The CDR3 nucleotides are TGTGCCAGCAGGCCTGGGGGGGCAGATACGCAGTATTTT. Its translation: CASRPGGADTQYF.

V is TRBV7-3 and J is TRBJ2-1, with TRBD1 identical over 9 bases. Germline CDR1 is SGHTA and CDR2 is FQGTGA. This CDR3 contains 15 residues. J gave up 8 bases and V 3 bases, and 8 bases lay outside the gene matches. The CDR3 loop is CASSLGQGGWDEQFF. Written as DNA, the CDR3 is TGTGCCAGCAGCTTGGGACAGGGAGGATGGGATGAGCAGTTCTTC.

Here the CDR3 reads CASSQDSNQPQHF. CDR3 sequence (DNA): TGTGCCAGCAGCCAGGATAGCAATCAGCCCCAGCATTTT. V and J are TRBV12-3 or TRBV12-4 and TRBJ1-5; D is ambiguous. CDR3 length: 13 residues. The V gene lost 6 bases and the J gene lost 0 bases, with 6 bases spanning the gap.